The clone carrying this T cell receptor beta chain was counted many times. This sample was taken from a study of CD8+CD57+ T cells in acquired aplastic anemia. The template for TCR beta VDJ and CDR3 sequence profiling was genomic DNA. TCRdb ran MiXCR on the reads and lists one entry per CDR3 protein. The sample lists 180,000 or so distinct CDR3 sequences, less than 60% occurring once. The CDR3 is made up of 15 amino acids. CDR1 and CDR2 from the germline V gene are SGHTA and FQGTGA. The V gene lost 1 base and the J gene lost 4 bases, with 13 bases spanning the gap. The sequenced patients had an expansion of CD8+CD57+ cells seen by flow cytometry.

The sample comprised sorted CD4+, CD8+, or CD8+CD57+ T cells (not recorded which) from PBMCs. The TCR comes from a human donor with aplastic anemia. The rearrangement uses TRBV7-3 and TRBJ1-2, with D possibly matching TRBD1 (6 bases). CDR3 DNA: TGTGCCAGCAGCTTAATGAGGGGGAGAGGCTATGGCTACACCTTC. The encoded protein is CASSLMRGRGYGYTF. Full variable domain (rest looked up from reference TRBV7-3 and TRBJ1-2): GAGVSQTPSNKVTEKGKYVELRCDPISGHTALYWYRQSLGQGPEFLIYFQGTGAADDSGLPNDRFFAVRPEGSVSTLKIQRTERGDSAVYLCASSLMRGRGYGYTFGSGTRLTVV.